Shown below are 4 T cell receptor beta chains from a single sample sequenced in a study of CD8 T cells in Susac syndrome. Random hexamers were used to reverse transcribe the RNA input (about 0.45 to 1 ug). TCRdb redid the calling of the immunoSEQ multiplex PCR reads with MiXCR, one entry per CDR3 protein. Here the sample spans approximately 300,000 distinct CDR3 sequences, almost 85% being singletons. Sequenced material: CD8+ T cells from PBMCs. Receptor source: a human donor with multiple sclerosis.

The chain is built from TRBV30 and TRBJ2-2; D is unresolved. V lost 0 bases, J lost 2 bases, and 4 bases lay in between. CDR3 length: 13 amino acids. The germline gives CDR1 GTSNPN, CDR2 SVGIG (reference sequence). The CDR3: CAWSVHNTGELFF. The CDR3 DNA reads TGTGCCTGGAGTGTACACAACACCGGGGAGCTGTTTTTT.

The rearrangement uses TRBV7-2 and TRBJ2-7, with D hard to call. V was clipped by 1 base and J by 4 bases, with 11 bases between them. Germline CDR1 is SGHTA and CDR2 is FQGNSA. The CDR3 has 14 amino acids. The DNA of the CDR3 is TGTGCCAGCAGCTTAGACCCGGCGGTATACGAGCAGTACTTC. Translated, it gives CASSLDPAVYEQYF.

The chain employs TRBV11-3 and TRBJ2-1, with 10 positions matching TRBD2. The CDR3 runs 17 residues. The V and J ends lost 1 base and 9 bases, in that order; junction bases with no gene match: 12. Germline values: CDR1 SGHNT, CDR2 YENEEA. CDR3 in amino acids: CASSLVSSGSVGIEQFF. As DNA, the CDR3 is TGTGCCAGCAGCTTAGTGTCTAGCGGGAGCGTGGGGATTGAGCAGTTCTTC.

The rearrangement joins TRBV28 to TRBJ2-5; D may be TRBD2 (7 bases). This CDR3 spans 13 amino acids. Per germline, CDR1 MDHEN and CDR2 SYDVKM. CDR3 in amino acids: CSSRRGAQETQYF. Written as DNA, the CDR3 is TGTTCCTCCCGACGGGGGGCCCAAGAGACCCAGTACTTC.